Listed here are 16 T cell receptor beta chains from one sample, sequenced in a study of a mutant IDH1 vaccine in newly diagnosed glioma. Their cognate antigens are unknown. The table came from immunoSEQ multiplex PCR; TCRdb's copy has only in-frame clones and leaves some out. The profile shows about 25,000 clones, about 80% of them singletons. The time point: week 11, during vaccination. The study gave 300 ug of mutant IDH1 20-mer peptide per vaccine dose, with topical imiquimod. Here the sequenced sample was PBMCs, taken from a glioma patient whose treatment included an IDH1 peptide vaccine. The receptors here all came from a woman between 18 and 29 years old with glioma.

J is TRBJ2-7 and V is TRBV5-6; 7 nucleotides line up with TRBD2. The CDR3 extends over 12 amino acids. V trimming: 4 bases; J trimming: 7 bases; junction bases outside the gene matches: 5. The germline V gene has CDR1 SGHDT and CDR2 YYEEEE. This CDR3 reads CASSRTSREQYF. The CDR3 DNA follows: TGTGCCAGCAGCAGGACTAGTAGGGAGCAGTACTTC.

The chain couples TRBV5-4 to TRBJ2-3, with TRBD1 matching 7 bases. V lost 4 bases to trimming and J lost 5 bases; unmatched junction nucleotides: 7. This CDR3 has 14 amino acids. CDR1 and CDR2 from the germline V gene are SGHNT and YYREEE (reference sequence). The CDR3 DNA reads TGTGCCAGCAGCCTAGGGACAGCTTTAGATACGCAGTATTTT. It translates to CASSLGTALDTQYF.

The V call is TRBV7-2, the J call TRBJ2-7; D is perhaps TRBD2 (7 bases). The CDR3 is 16 amino acids. Germline-derived CDR1 and CDR2 are SGHTA and FQGNSA. V was pared by 5 bases and J by 2 bases, with 19 bases between. CDR3 in amino acids: CASSPATGGLAYEQYF. CDR3 DNA: TGTGCCAGCAGCCCGGCGACCGGGGGGCTGGCCTACGAGCAGTACTTC.

The rearrangement uses TRBV9 and TRBJ2-2, with a weak D call TRBD2 (6 bases). Per the germline V gene, CDR1 is SGDLS and CDR2 is YYNGEE. Trimming removed 0 bases from V and 3 bases from J, with 12 bases in between. The CDR3 runs 16 residues. The CDR3 sequence: CASSVEGGIDTGELFF. DNA of the CDR3: TGTGCCAGCAGCGTAGAGGGCGGGATTGACACCGGGGAGCTGTTTTTT.

The V gene is TRBV2, the J gene TRBJ2-7, with 8 nucleotides matching TRBD1. In germline, CDR1 is SNHLY, CDR2 FYNNEI. The V and J ends lost 4 bases and 3 bases, in that order; junction bases with no gene match: 11. The CDR3 covers 16 residues. For the CDR3, the DNA is TGTGCCAGCAGTGCCCGCCGACAGGGGCCTTACTACGAGCAGTACTTC. It yields the protein CASSARRQGPYYEQYF.

V gene TRBV7-8 combines with J gene TRBJ1-5, with a tentative D call TRBD1 (6 bases). In germline, CDR1 is SGHVS, CDR2 FQNEAQ. V gave up 4 bases and J gave up 2 bases, with 18 bases separating them. This CDR3 contains 17 residues. Here the CDR3 DNA reads TGTGCCAGCAGCTCCTCAGGGGTACTCAATGGCAATCAGCCCCAGCATTTT. It codes for CASSSSGVLNGNQPQHF.

This clone was observed a few times. This chain connects TRBV5-1 to TRBJ1-2, with a tentative D call TRBD1 (6 bases). Germline V CDR1 and CDR2: SGHRS, YFSETQ. The CDR3 is made up of 13 amino acids. Deletions cut 2 bases from V and 8 bases from J, with 13 bases between. The CDR3 region has the DNA TGCGCCAGCAGCTTTACAGGGCCCGAGGGCTACACCTTC. Protein product: CASSFTGPEGYTF.

The genes are TRBV18 and TRBJ2-1, with D tentatively TRBD1 (5 bases). The CDR3 is made up of 16 amino acids. CDR1 KGHSH and CDR2 LQKENI come from the germline V gene. V shed 0 bases and J shed 5 bases, with 14 bases lying between them. The CDR3 DNA follows: TGTGCCAGCTCACCACCCAGGGCACTCGGAAACAATGAGCAGTTCTTC. It encodes CASSPPRALGNNEQFF. The full variable domain, completed using reference TRBV18 and TRBJ2-1, is NAGVMQNPRHLVRRRGQEARLRCSPMKGHSHVYWYRQLPEEGLKFMVYLQKENIIDESGMPKERFSAEFPKEGPSILRIQQVVRGDSAAYFCASSPPRALGNNEQFFGPGTRLTVL.

The chain has TRBV5-1 and TRBJ2-7; possible D gene TRBD2, 5 bases. The length of the CDR3 is 14 residues. V was trimmed by 7 bases and J by 0 bases, leaving 14 bases between them. CDR1 SGHRS and CDR2 YFSETQ come from the germline V gene. The CDR3 reads CASSQAGISYEQYF. In nucleotides, the CDR3 is TGCGCCAGCTCCCAGGCCGGGATCTCCTACGAGCAGTACTTC.

This clone has just a few counts. CDR3 DNA sequence: TGTGCCAGCAGTTCCCTCTCTGGGGCCAACGTCCTGACTTTC. The encoded protein is CASSSLSGANVLTF. The genes are TRBV27 and TRBJ2-6; D is unresolved. Trimming stripped 4 bases from V and 0 bases from J, with 4 bases between. The length of the CDR3 is 14 residues. CDR1 MNHEY and CDR2 SMNVEV come from the germline V gene (reference sequence).

V is TRBV9 and J is TRBJ2-2; 9 positions match TRBD1. V trimming: 3 bases; J trimming: 5 bases; junction bases outside the gene matches: 5. The CDR3 extends over 15 amino acids. Germline CDR1 and CDR2: SGDLS and YYNGEE. The CDR3 spells CASSGLTGGTGELFF. CDR3 sequence (DNA): TGTGCCAGCAGCGGTCTGACAGGGGGGACCGGGGAGCTGTTTTTT.

CDR3 DNA sequence: TGTGCCAGCAGCCGTCTCGCCCGAAGGGACGAGCAGTACTTC. It yields the protein CASSRLARRDEQYF. The rearrangement joins TRBV11-3 to TRBJ2-7; D is unresolved. Germline CDR1 is SGHNT and CDR2 is YENEEA. V was clipped by 5 bases and J by 5 bases, with 16 bases between them. The CDR3 is 14 amino acids.

The rearrangement uses TRBV2 and TRBJ2-3; 14 bases map to TRBD2. Germline V gives CDR1 SNHLY, CDR2 FYNNEI. V lost 7 bases to trimming and J lost 4 bases; unmatched junction nucleotides: 4. The CDR3 covers 15 residues. The CDR3: CASTRLAGGSDTQYF. CDR3 sequence (DNA): TGTGCCAGCACCAGACTAGCGGGAGGGTCAGATACGCAGTATTTT.

The gene calls are TRBV6-6 and TRBJ2-3; D unclear. Trimming shortened V by 10 bases and J by 1 base, and 18 bases separated the two germline ends. Germline V gene data show CDR1 as MNHNY and CDR2 as SVGAGI (reference sequence). The CDR3 consists of 15 residues. The CDR3 region has the DNA TGTGCCACCCTTGACGGTGCCGCCGGCACAGATACGCAGTATTTT. This codes for CATLDGAAGTDTQYF.

The V gene is TRBV20-1, the J gene TRBJ1-1; no firm D call. Trimming pared 3 bases from V and 7 bases from J, leaving 9 bases between. Germline CDR1 reads DFQATT; CDR2 reads SNEGSKA (reference sequence). This CDR3 contains 11 residues. The CDR3 here is CSASKFNEAFF. The CDR3 coding sequence is TGCAGTGCTAGCAAGTTTAATGAAGCTTTCTTT.

This clone appeared a few times. The rearrangement links TRBV5-1 to TRBJ1-6; the match to TRBD1 covers 7 bases. Germline CDR1 is SGHRS and CDR2 is YFSETQ. The CDR3 covers 14 residues. With V trimmed by 3 bases and J by 8 bases, 5 bases remained unmatched. The CDR3 loop reads CASSSGTDYSPLHF. As DNA, the CDR3 is TGCGCCAGCAGCTCGGGGACAGATTATTCACCCCTCCACTTT.